Below are 26 T cell receptor beta chains sequenced from a single sample in a study of identical twins. TCRdb used MiXCR to reprocess the 5' RACE reads, holding one entry per CDR3 protein. The sample shows around 1.7 million distinct CDR3 sequences, 32% of them seen only once. The sequenced sample was cord blood. All receptors derive from a newborn girl in good health.

The chain recombines TRBV19 with TRBJ1-5; 10 bases agree with TRBD1. V trimming: 7 bases; J trimming: 7 bases; junction bases outside the gene matches: 10. Germline V gene data show CDR1 as LNHDA and CDR2 as SQIVND (reference sequence). The length of the CDR3 is 15 residues. DNA for the CDR3: TGTGCCAGTACCATCGGGTTGGGACAGGGGCAGCCCCAGCATTTT. This gives the protein CASTIGLGQGQPQHF.

There are a few counts of this clonotype. The chain is built from TRBV6-4 and TRBJ2-1, with D perhaps matching TRBD2 (6 bases). Germline loops: CDR1 MRHNA, CDR2 SNTAGT. The CDR3 loop spans 14 amino acids. With 1 base removed from V and 7 bases from J, the gap between germline ends came to 11 bases. The CDR3 protein is CASSDWDGLNEQFF. CDR3 nucleotides: TGTGCCAGCAGTGACTGGGACGGACTAAATGAGCAGTTCTTC.

This rearrangement joins TRBV5-6 to TRBJ2-3, with 8 bases fitting TRBD2. This CDR3 is 14 amino acids long. Germline V gene data show CDR1 as SGHDT and CDR2 as YYEEEE. Trimming at V came to 4 bases and at J to 6 bases, leaving 7 bases not matched to a gene. CDR3 region: CASSRVASGDTQYF. For the CDR3, the DNA is TGTGCCAGCAGCCGCGTGGCTAGCGGGGATACGCAGTATTTT. The variable domain in full, completed from reference TRBV5-6 and TRBJ2-3, reads DAGVTQSPTHLIKTRGQQVTLRCSPKSGHDTVSWYQQALGQGPQFIFQYYEEEERQRGNFPDRFSGHQFPNYSSELNVNALLLGDSALYLCASSRVASGDTQYFGPGTRLTVL.

CDR3 region: CASSLLAKIPSTDTQYF. The DNA for the CDR3 is TGCGCCAGCAGCCTCCTCGCTAAGATTCCTAGCACAGATACGCAGTATTTT. This chain connects TRBV5-1 to TRBJ2-3; unclear D gene. The CDR3 sequence is 17 residues long. The V end was cut by 4 bases, the J end by 0 bases, with 18 bases between. In germline, CDR1 is SGHRS, CDR2 YFSETQ.

This clonotype came up a few times. The V call is TRBV6-1, the J call TRBJ1-2; the D is unclear. Trimming took off 3 bases at V and 2 bases at J, with 10 bases between the two ends. This CDR3 comprises 14 residues. CDR1 MNHNS and CDR2 SASEGT come from the germline V gene. CDR3 protein: CASSESMLNYGYTF. CDR3 coding DNA: TGTGCCAGCAGTGAGAGTATGTTAAACTATGGCTACACCTTC.

This clonotype was counted a single time. One end of the junction does not line up with germline, which may come from a read error. V usage is TRBV3-1 and J usage is TRBJ2-3; D perhaps matches TRBD2 (5 bases). This CDR3 has 16 residues. Germline V lookup: CDR1 LGHDT, CDR2 YNNKEL (reference sequence). CDR3 residues: CANSQGGLASTDTQYF. The CDR3 region has the DNA TGTGCCAACAGCCAAGGTGGGCTAGCTTCCACAGATACGCAGTATTTT.

In this sample, this clonotype turned up a few times. The chain is built from TRBV7-9 and TRBJ2-1; D gene uncertain. V was pared by 8 bases and J by 6 bases, with 8 bases between. Per the germline V gene, CDR1 is SEHNR and CDR2 is FQNEAQ (reference sequence). This CDR3 spans 11 amino acids. The CDR3 region has the DNA TGTGCCAGCGGGTCTGTCAATGAGCAGTTCTTC. Protein sequence: CASGSVNEQFF.

This CDR3 reads CASSEGLAGSWGQYF. The CDR3 nucleotides are TGTGCCAGCAGTGAAGGACTAGCGGGAAGCTGGGGGCAGTACTTC. V and J are TRBV2 and TRBJ2-5, with TRBD2 matching over 11 bases. The germline CDR1 and CDR2 sequences are SNHLY and FYNNEI. After removal of 1 base from V and 11 bases from J, the junction contained 9 bases not matched to a gene. This CDR3 has 15 residues.

Note on this clonotype: An end of the junction differs from the germline gene, which may be a read error. The V call is TRBV4-1, the J call TRBJ1-5, with D possibly TRBD1 on 5 matching bases. Germline values: CDR1 MGHRA, CDR2 YSYEKL. The CDR3 has 17 residues. DNA for the CDR3: TGCGCCAGCAGCCAATTCATTGGCAGGGTTAGCAGTCAGCCCCAGCATTTT. Amino acid sequence: CASSQFIGRVSSQPQHF.

In its sample, this clonotype was seen a few times. This chain links TRBV20-1 with TRBJ2-7; 7 bases are shared with TRBD1. The germline CDR1 and CDR2 sequences are DFQATT and SNEGSKA (reference sequence). CDR3 length: 14 residues. Trimming cost V 3 bases and J 0 bases; bases outside gene matches: 5. DNA for the CDR3: TGCAGTGCTAGGGAGACAGGGAGCTCCTACGAGCAGTACTTC. This gives the protein CSARETGSSYEQYF.

This clonotype has only a few counts. V and J are TRBV11-2 and TRBJ2-1, with D unresolved. Per germline, CDR1 SGHAT and CDR2 FQNNGV. This CDR3 comprises 15 residues. The V and J ends lost 4 bases and 4 bases respectively, with 14 bases between them. The CDR3 bases are TGTGCCAGCAGCTCTTCCAGACTCACTTACAATGAGCAGTTCTTC. It yields the protein CASSSSRLTYNEQFF. The full variable domain, completed using reference TRBV11-2 and TRBJ2-1, is EAGVAQSPRYKIIEKRQSVAFWCNPISGHATLYWYQQILGQGPKLLIQFQNNGVVDDSQLPKDRFSAERLKGVDSTLKIQPAKLEDSAVYLCASSSSRLTYNEQFFGPGTRLTVL.

The J gene is TRBJ1-6, the V gene TRBV27, with D uncertain. Germline values: CDR1 MNHEY, CDR2 SMNVEV (reference sequence). This CDR3 has 13 amino acids. The ends were cut back, 6 bases at V and 8 bases at J, with 11 bases in the middle. DNA for the CDR3: TGTGCCAGCAGGAATCCTGGCGATTCACCCCTCCACTTT. This sequence encodes CASRNPGDSPLHF.

The chain employs TRBV14 and TRBJ2-1; no definite D call. The J call may be incorrect, as the DNA end agrees better with TRBJ2-7. The CDR3 loop spans 15 amino acids. Per the germline V gene, CDR1 is SGHDN and CDR2 is FVKESK. Here the CDR3 DNA reads TGTGCCAGCAGCCAGGCACTCAGCTCCTACAATGAGCAGTACTTC. Translating it yields CASSQALSSYNEQYF.

Points on this clonotype: This likely comes from a read error, as the CDR3 has no conserved phenylalanine or tryptophan at its end. The CDR3 here is CASSGGLTLNSAQYL. CDR3 nucleotides: TGTGCCAGCTCAGGCGGACTGACCCTAAATTCGGCCCAGTACCTC. The V call is TRBV18, the J call TRBJ2-5, with D possibly matching TRBD2 (5 bases). Germline loops: CDR1 KGHSH, CDR2 LQKENI. CDR3 length: 15 amino acids. V was cut by 5 bases and J by 9 bases, with 22 bases left in between.

V and J are TRBV9 and TRBJ1-2; 12 positions agree with TRBD1. The germline gives CDR1 SGDLS, CDR2 YYNGEE. The CDR3 runs 15 residues. Trimming took 0 bases from V and 8 from J; bases not matched to a gene: 5. The CDR3 loop reads CASSVEGQGARGYTF. The CDR3, as DNA: TGTGCCAGCAGCGTAGAGGGACAGGGGGCGCGGGGCTACACCTTC. The full variable domain, rest sourced from reference TRBV9 and TRBJ1-2, is DSGVTQTPKHLITATGQRVTLRCSPRSGDLSVYWYQQSLDQGLQFLIQYYNGEERAKGNILERFSAQQFPDLHSELNLSSLELGDSALYFCASSVEGQGARGYTFGSGTRLTVV.

There are a few counts of this clonotype. This chain connects TRBV10-3 to TRBJ1-1; TRBD1 might be the D (5 bases). V lost 0 bases and J lost 4, with 15 bases in between. The length of the CDR3 is 16 residues. Germline V lookup: CDR1 ENHRY, CDR2 SYGVKD. The CDR3 loop reads CAISESRVGRSTEAFF. CDR3 bases: TGTGCCATCAGTGAGTCCAGGGTGGGGAGGAGCACTGAAGCTTTCTTT.

The V call is TRBV10-2, the J call TRBJ2-3; 8 bases are shared with TRBD1. V was clipped by 7 bases and J by 5 bases; unmatched bases: 11. Germline CDR1 and CDR2: WSHSY and SAAADI. This CDR3 is 15 amino acids long. This CDR3 reads CASIHGQGGEDTQYF. The CDR3 nucleotides read TGCGCCAGCATTCATGGACAGGGTGGGGAAGATACGCAGTATTTT.

This clonotype was seen only a few times. The rearrangement joins TRBV12-3 or TRBV12-4 to TRBJ1-5; 10 nucleotides align to TRBD1. This CDR3 is 16 amino acids long. Unmatched junction bases numbered 7, after V lost 2 bases and J lost 6 bases. The CDR3 sequence: CASSLMSTGGRQPQHF. The CDR3 coding sequence is TGTGCCAGCAGTTTAATGTCGACAGGGGGCCGTCAGCCCCAGCATTTT.

The gene calls are TRBV4-1 and TRBJ2-7; 8 bases align to TRBD2. The junction had 9 bases not matched to a gene; V was cut back by 4 bases and J by 4 bases. This CDR3 has 15 residues. The V gene's germline CDR1 is MGHRA and CDR2 YSYEKL. CDR3 sequence: CASSLFSGTSYEQYF. The CDR3 DNA is TGCGCCAGCAGCCTTTTCTCCGGGACTAGTTACGAGCAGTACTTC.

The chain couples TRBV27 to TRBJ1-5, with unresolved D. The CDR3 length is 17 residues. Deletions cut 4 bases from V and 6 bases from J, with 22 bases between. Germline values: CDR1 MNHEY, CDR2 SMNVEV (reference sequence). DNA for the CDR3: TGTGCCAGCAGTTCACGGACGGTGGCAGTCGGGAGTCAGCCCCAGCATTTT. It yields the protein CASSSRTVAVGSQPQHF.

The chain carries TRBV6-1 and TRBJ2-7; TRBD1 is a possible D gene (5 bases). CDR3 length: 13 residues. CDR1 MNHNS and CDR2 SASEGT come from the germline V gene. Trimming pared 5 bases from V and 0 bases from J, leaving 8 bases between. Written as DNA, the CDR3 is TGTGCCAGCAGTCGGACATTCTCCTACGAGCAGTACTTC. It encodes CASSRTFSYEQYF.

The chain couples TRBV27 to TRBJ2-1; perhaps D is TRBD1 or TRBD2 (7 bases each). This CDR3 is 14 amino acids long. V lost 7 bases and J 4 bases, leaving 14 bases between the germline ends. In germline, CDR1 is MNHEY, CDR2 SMNVEV (reference sequence). As DNA, the CDR3 is TGTGCCAGCACAGGGGGGGACAGATACAATGAGCAGTTCTTC. This gives the protein CASTGGDRYNEQFF.

The chain recombines TRBV5-4 with TRBJ2-4; 7 bases are shared with TRBD2. CDR3 size: 16 residues. Germline lookup yields CDR1 SGHNT and CDR2 YYREEE (reference sequence). Trimming cost V 2 bases and J 0 bases; bases outside gene matches: 5. The CDR3 DNA reads as TGTGCCAGCAGCTTCCCTGTAGCGGGAGCCAAAAACATTCAGTACTTC. Translation: CASSFPVAGAKNIQYF.

This clonotype was counted once. A read error may produce the germline difference seen at one junction end. The gene calls are TRBV7-8 and TRBJ2-3; D is tentatively TRBD1 or TRBD2 (5 bases each). CDR1 is SGHVS and CDR2 is FQNEAQ in the germline V gene. The CDR3 is 13 residues long. CDR3 nucleotide sequence: TGTGTCAGCAGCCTTATCGGGGCAGATACGCGGTATTTT. Its protein is CVSSLIGADTRYF.

This clonotype has only a few counts. In nucleotides, the CDR3 is TGTGCCAGCAGCTTATCGCCATCCGGGGGGAGTGAAGCTTTCTTT. Translation: CASSLSPSGGSEAFF. The chain employs TRBV7-2 and TRBJ1-1, with D tentatively TRBD1 (5 bases). Germline CDR1 reads SGHTA; CDR2 reads FQGNSA. The CDR3 spans 15 residues. V lost 2 bases, J lost 7 bases, and 17 bases lay in between.

V usage is TRBV5-6 and J usage is TRBJ1-1; D uncertain. The CDR3 has 15 residues. CDR1 is SGHDT, CDR2 YYEEEE, per germline. Trimming removed 2 bases from V and 1 base from J, with 12 bases in between. CDR3 in amino acids: CASSLPANTNTEAFF. CDR3 nucleotides: TGTGCCAGCAGCTTACCCGCAAACACGAACACTGAAGCTTTCTTT.